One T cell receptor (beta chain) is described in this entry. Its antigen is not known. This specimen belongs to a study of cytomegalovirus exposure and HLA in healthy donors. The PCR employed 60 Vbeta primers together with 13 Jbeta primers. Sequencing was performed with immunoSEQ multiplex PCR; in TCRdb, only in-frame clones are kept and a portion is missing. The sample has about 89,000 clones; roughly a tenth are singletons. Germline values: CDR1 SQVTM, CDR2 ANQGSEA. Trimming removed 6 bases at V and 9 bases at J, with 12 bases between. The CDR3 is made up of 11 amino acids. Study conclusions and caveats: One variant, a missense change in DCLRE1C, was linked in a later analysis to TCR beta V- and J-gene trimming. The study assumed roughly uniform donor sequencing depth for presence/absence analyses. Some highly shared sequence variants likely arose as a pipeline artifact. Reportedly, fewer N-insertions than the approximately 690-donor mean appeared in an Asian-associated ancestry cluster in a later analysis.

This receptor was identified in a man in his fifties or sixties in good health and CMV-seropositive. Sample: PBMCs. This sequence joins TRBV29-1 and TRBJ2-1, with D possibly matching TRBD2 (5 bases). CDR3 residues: CSVEKGSEQFF. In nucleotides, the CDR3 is TGCAGCGTCGAGAAAGGGAGTGAGCAGTTCTTC.